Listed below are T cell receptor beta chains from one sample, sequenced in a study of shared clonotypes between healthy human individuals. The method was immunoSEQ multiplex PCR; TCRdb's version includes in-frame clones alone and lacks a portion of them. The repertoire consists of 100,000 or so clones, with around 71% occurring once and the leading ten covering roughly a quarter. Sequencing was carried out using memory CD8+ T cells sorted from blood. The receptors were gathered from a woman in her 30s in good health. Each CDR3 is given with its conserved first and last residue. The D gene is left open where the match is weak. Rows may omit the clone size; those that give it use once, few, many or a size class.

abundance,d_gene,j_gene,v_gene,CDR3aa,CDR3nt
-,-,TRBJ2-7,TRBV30,CAWRPGHSYEQYF,TGTGCCTGGCGGCCGGGACACTCCTACGAGCAGTACTTC
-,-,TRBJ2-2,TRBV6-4,CASSAGSTGELFF,TGTGCCAGCAGTGCAGGGTCCACCGGGGAGCTGTTTTTT
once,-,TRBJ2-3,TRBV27,CASSLWRASWDTQYF,TGTGCCAGCAGTTTATGGCGGGCCTCTTGGGATACGCAGTATTTT
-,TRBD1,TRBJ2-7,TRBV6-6,CASSYSRTGSSYEQYF,TGTGCCAGCAGTTACTCCCGGACAGGGAGCTCCTACGAGCAGTACTTC
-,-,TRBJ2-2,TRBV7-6,CASSLGAAGELFF,TGTGCCAGCAGCTTGGGGGCCGCCGGGGAGCTGTTTTTT
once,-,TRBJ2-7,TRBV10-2,CASIEDSSSHEQYF,TGCGCCAGCATCGAGGACTCTTCAAGTCACGAGCAGTACTTC
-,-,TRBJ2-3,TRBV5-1,CASSLGGATDTQYF,TGCGCCAGCAGCTTGGGAGGGGCCACAGATACGCAGTATTTT
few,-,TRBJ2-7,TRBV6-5,CASGLRNSYEQYF,TGTGCCAGCGGGCTACGAAACTCCTACGAGCAGTACTTC
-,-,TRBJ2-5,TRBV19,CATREGNGETQYF,TGTGCCACCCGTGAGGGGAATGGGGAGACCCAGTACTTC
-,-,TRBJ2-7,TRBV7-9,CASSFLRDSYEQYF,TGTGCCAGCAGCTTCCTACGGGATTCCTACGAGCAGTACTTC
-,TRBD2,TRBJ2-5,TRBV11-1,CASSLVLAGVETQYF,TGTGCCAGCAGCTTAGTACTAGCGGGAGTGGAGACCCAGTACTTC
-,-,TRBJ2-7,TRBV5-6,CASSFWWRLAFYEQYF,TGTGCCAGCAGCTTCTGGTGGCGTCTAGCGTTCTACGAGCAGTACTTC
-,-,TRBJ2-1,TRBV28,CASNQWGRGEQFF,TGTGCCAGCAATCAGTGGGGGCGGGGTGAGCAGTTCTTC
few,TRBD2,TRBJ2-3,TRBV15,CATSAQTSDTDTQYF,TGTGCCACCAGCGCGCAGACTAGCGACACAGATACGCAGTATTTT
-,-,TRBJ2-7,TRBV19,CASSTGTGIFYEQYF,TGTGCCAGTAGTACCGGCACAGGGATATTCTACGAGCAGTACTTC
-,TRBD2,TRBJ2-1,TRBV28,CATKKGLAGTSYNEQFF,TGTGCCACCAAGAAAGGACTAGCGGGAACTTCCTACAATGAGCAGTTCTTC
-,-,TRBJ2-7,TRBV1,CTSWLATTYEQYF,TGCACCAGCTGGCTGGCTACTACCTACGAGCAGTACTTC
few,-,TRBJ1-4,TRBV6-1,CASSESAGGNEKLFF,TGTGCCAGCAGTGAGTCTGCGGGGGGTAATGAAAAACTGTTTTTT
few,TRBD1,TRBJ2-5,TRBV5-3,CARSFRTGGETQYF,TGTGCCAGAAGCTTTCGGACAGGGGGTGAGACCCAGTACTTC
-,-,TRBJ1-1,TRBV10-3,CAISDGGPTEAFF,TGTGCCATCAGTGACGGAGGGCCCACTGAAGCTTTCTTT
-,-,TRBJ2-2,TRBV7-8,CASRGGTTNTGELFF,TGTGCCAGCAGAGGAGGGACAACGAACACCGGGGAGCTGTTTTTT
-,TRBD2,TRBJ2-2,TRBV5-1,CASSLDFPSGEGTGELFF,TGCGCCAGCAGCTTGGACTTCCCGTCCGGGGAGGGCACCGGGGAGCTGTTTTTT
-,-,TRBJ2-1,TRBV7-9,CASSPTRLNEQFF,TGTGCCAGCAGCCCCACCCGTCTCAATGAGCAGTTCTTC
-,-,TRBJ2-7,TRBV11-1,CASSSQRVFAYEQYF,TGTGCCAGCAGCTCTCAGAGGGTTTTCGCCTACGAGCAGTACTTC
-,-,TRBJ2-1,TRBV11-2,CASSLGDRLGHNEQFF,TGTGCCAGCAGCTTAGGTGATCGGCTAGGACACAATGAGCAGTTCTTC
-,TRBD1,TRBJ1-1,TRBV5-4,CASSSDRGGEAFF,TGTGCCAGCAGCTCCGACAGGGGGGGTGAAGCTTTCTTT
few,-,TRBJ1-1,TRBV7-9,CASSLGQNTEAFF,TGTGCCAGCAGCTTGGGTCAGAACACTGAAGCTTTCTTT
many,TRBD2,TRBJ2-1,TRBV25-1,CASSESPTSGRDNEQFF,TGTGCCAGCAGTGAATCCCCGACTAGCGGGAGGGATAATGAGCAGTTCTTC
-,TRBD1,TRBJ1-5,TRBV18,CASSPQGALDQPQHF,TGTGCCAGCTCCCCCCAGGGGGCGTTGGATCAGCCCCAGCATTTT
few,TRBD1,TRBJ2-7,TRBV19,CASSSAGTVYEQYF,TGTGCCAGTAGTTCCGCCGGGACAGTTTACGAGCAGTACTTC
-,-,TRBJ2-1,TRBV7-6,CASSLIQGEQFF,TGTGCCAGCTCGCTGATCCAAGGTGAGCAGTTCTTC
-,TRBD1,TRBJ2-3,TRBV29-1,CSAHAGRGLADTQYF,TGCAGCGCCCATGCCGGCAGGGGGCTAGCAGATACGCAGTATTTT
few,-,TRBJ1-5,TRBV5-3,CARSLRTEYSNQPQHF,TGTGCCAGAAGCTTGAGGACAGAGTATAGCAATCAGCCCCAGCATTTT
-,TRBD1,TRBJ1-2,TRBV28,CASSLQGAYGYTF,TGTGCCAGCAGTTTACAGGGGGCCTATGGCTACACCTTC
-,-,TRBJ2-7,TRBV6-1,CASSEARGRYATYEQYF,TGTGCCAGCAGTGAGGCTAGGGGCAGGTACGCCACCTACGAGCAGTACTTC
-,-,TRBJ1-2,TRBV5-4,CASSLGTANYGYTF,TGTGCCAGCAGCTTGGGAACAGCTAATTATGGCTACACCTTC
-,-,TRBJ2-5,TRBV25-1,CASSERETGRQETQYF,TGTGCCAGCAGTGAACGGGAGACGGGGAGACAAGAGACCCAGTACTTC
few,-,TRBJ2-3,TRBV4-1,CASSQGGVRYF,TGCGCCAGCAGCCAGGGCGGGGTAAGGTATTTT
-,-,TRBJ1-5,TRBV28,CASNGNRAIGNQPQHF,TGTGCCAGCAATGGAAACAGGGCCATTGGCAATCAGCCCCAGCATTTT
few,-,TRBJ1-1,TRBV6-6,CASSYPTGNNTEAFF,TGTGCCAGCAGTTACCCCACAGGCAATAACACTGAAGCTTTCTTT
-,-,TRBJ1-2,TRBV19,CASSIDAGQNYGYTF,TGTGCCAGTAGTATAGACGCCGGGCAGAACTATGGCTACACCTTC